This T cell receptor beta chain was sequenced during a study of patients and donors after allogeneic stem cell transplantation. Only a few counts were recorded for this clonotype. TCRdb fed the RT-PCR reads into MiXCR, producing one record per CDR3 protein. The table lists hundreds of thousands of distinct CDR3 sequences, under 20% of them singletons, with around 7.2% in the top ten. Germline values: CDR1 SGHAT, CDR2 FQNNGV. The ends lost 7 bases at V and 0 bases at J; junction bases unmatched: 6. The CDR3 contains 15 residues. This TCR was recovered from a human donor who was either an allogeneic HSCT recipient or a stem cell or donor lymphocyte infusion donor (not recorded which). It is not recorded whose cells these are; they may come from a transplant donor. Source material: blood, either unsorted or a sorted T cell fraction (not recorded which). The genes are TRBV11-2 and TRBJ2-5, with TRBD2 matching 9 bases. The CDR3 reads CASIWAGGYQETQYF. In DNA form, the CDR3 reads TGTGCCAGCATTTGGGCGGGAGGGTACCAAGAGACCCAGTACTTC.